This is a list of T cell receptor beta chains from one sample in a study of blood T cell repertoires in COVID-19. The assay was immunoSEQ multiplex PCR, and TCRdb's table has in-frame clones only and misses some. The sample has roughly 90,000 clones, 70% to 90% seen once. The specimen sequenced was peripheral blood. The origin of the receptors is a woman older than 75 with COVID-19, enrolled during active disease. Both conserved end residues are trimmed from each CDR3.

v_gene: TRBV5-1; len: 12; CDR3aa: ASSFGGLLETQY
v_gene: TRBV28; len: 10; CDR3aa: ASSLSLYEQY
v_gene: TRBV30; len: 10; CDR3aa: AWMAQGAEAF
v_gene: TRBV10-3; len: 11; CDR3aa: ASTQSFGNTIY
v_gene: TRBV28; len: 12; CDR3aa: ASSTTGGLYEQY
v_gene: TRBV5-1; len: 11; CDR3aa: ASSSEPRNEQF
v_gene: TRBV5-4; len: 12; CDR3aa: ASSLVRRTDGYT
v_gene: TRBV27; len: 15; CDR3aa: ASSLRASGRSYNEQF
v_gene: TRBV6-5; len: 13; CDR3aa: ASSRSGQGAYEQY
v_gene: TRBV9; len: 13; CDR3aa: ASSVASPNTGELF
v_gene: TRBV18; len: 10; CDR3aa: ASSHGEGTQY
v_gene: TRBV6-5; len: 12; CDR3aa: ASSYNQGVDEQF
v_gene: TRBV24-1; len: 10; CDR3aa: ATSDLYSEAF
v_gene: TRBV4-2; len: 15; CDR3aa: ASSQGRAGGQTDTQY
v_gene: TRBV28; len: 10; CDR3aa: ASGLAEVGQF
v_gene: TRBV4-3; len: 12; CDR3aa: ASSLAGTPLGYT
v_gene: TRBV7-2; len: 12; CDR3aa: ASSPRDKRERYT
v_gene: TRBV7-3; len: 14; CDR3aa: ASSPVAGGVTGELF
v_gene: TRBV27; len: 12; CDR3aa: ASSWGGRIYEQY
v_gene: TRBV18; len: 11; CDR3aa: ASSPAGQETQY
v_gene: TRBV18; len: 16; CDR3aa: ASSPRGRAGGPGNEQF
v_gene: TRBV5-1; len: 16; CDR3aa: ASSLMRGQGPFSYEQY
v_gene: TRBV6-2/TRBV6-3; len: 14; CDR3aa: ASSYSGLADTDEQF
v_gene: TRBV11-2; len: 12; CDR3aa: ASSRTGFYNEQF
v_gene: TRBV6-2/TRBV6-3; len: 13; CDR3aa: ASSRRLADYNEQF
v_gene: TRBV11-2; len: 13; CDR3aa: ASSLNRARTDTQY
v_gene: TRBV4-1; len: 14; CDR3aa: ASSQGNRGLGETQY
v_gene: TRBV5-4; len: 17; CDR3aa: ASRLAVGSSGGEKYEQY
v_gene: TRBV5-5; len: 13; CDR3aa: ASSLARTGIHEQY
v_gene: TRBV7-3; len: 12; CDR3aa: ASSLSGGGNIQY
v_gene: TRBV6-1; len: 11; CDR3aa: ASTNGGLQPQH
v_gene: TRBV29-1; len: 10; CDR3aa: SGRQSNTEAF